One TCR beta chain is described in this entry. What antigen it recognizes has not been identified. Base qualities were left out, and no much larger clone turns up one base away. The CDR3 regions of human TCRbeta chains were analyzed by immunosequencing. Turning to the authors' computational methods: TCRs in the repertoires were compared against a reference library of SARS-CoV-2-specific TCRs that had been generated with the MIRA antigen-specificity platform. Breadth was defined as the fraction of unique TCRs that were SARS-CoV-2-associated. Depth was defined as the fraction of total T cells that were SARS-CoV-2-associated. Using the MIRA data, each spike-specific TCR was mapped to the spike region that the TCR reacts to and placed in a CD4 or CD8 class. Log10-transformed breadth and depth values were compared by one-way ANOVA with Sidak's multiple comparisons tests. TCRdb took over this immuneACCESS table, retaining in-frame rearrangements with V and J assigned. Such tables are incomplete; in checked studies, under half of the missing clones stem from an unresolved V gene, and the remainder is unexplained. The DNA gave D and trimming, while V, J and clone size come from that table. This sample is represented by about 150,000 clones; roughly nine tenths of them were singletons. The ten largest make up roughly 4.7% of the sample.

The data were taken from a study of T cell responses to AZD1222 COVID-19 vaccine (dated by TCRdb to the early 2020s). Some background on the complete study: AZD1222 recipients with second doses at about 4 weeks or about 12 weeks were pooled, because spike-specific TCR depth and breadth did not differ between schedules. TCR sequencing covered 230 to 250 trial participants: around 210 given two doses of AZD1222 and 26 given two doses of MenACWY control vaccine. Enrollment into the trials was organized by age into subgroups of 18-55, 56-69 and 70-plus years, and those subgroups contained roughly 150, 30 and 60 TCR-sequenced participants, respectively. What the authors observed across the whole study: Most participants were white British and females outnumbered males, and the authors suggested that clonal diversity may have been underestimated. Because no day 14 peak-response samples were available, the repertoires could be characterized only after the peak T cell response. The whole spike protein was spanned by vaccine-associated CD4 TCRs, and dominant responses were seen in regions 160-218 and 743-854. Conclusions about previously exposed vaccinees were limited because only 6 or 7 AZD1222 recipients were SARS-CoV-2 seropositive at baseline. The 56-69-year group was small, and its depth increase did not reach significance, likely because of low power. Epitopes outside the regions mutated in the B.1.351 and B.1.1.7 variants were reportedly recognized by nearly half of the unique spike-specific TCRs. A significant rise in spike-specific TCR breadth and depth was observed after two AZD1222 doses relative to day 0 and relative to MenACWY recipients.

In the germline V gene (reference sequence), CDR1 corresponds to LNHDA and CDR2 to SQIVND. The CDR3, from cysteine to phenylalanine, totals 15 residues. The CDR3 DNA has 45 bases and is translated from base 1. V and J are truncated by 5 bases and 4 bases respectively, leaving an intervening sequence of 17 bases. In light of the paper, this sample's time point label describes: baseline before first vaccination. Vaccinee samples were obtained from the UK trials COV001 and COV002, which included a single-blind randomized controlled phase 2/3 trial of AZD1222 (ChAdOx1 nCoV-19) in healthy adults. For TCRbeta chain sequencing, PBMC samples from trial participants were taken at day 0 and at day 28 after the second dose.

The sequenced sample was peripheral blood, obtained on day 0 of AZD1222 vaccination. The sequence was collected from an adult in good health. The rearranged segments are TRBV19 and TRBJ2-5, with a weak D call of TRBD2 (6 bases match). The CDR3: CASSPGLNRGETQYF. The base sequence is TGTGCCAGTAGTCCCGGACTAAACCGAGGAGAGACCCAGTACTTC.